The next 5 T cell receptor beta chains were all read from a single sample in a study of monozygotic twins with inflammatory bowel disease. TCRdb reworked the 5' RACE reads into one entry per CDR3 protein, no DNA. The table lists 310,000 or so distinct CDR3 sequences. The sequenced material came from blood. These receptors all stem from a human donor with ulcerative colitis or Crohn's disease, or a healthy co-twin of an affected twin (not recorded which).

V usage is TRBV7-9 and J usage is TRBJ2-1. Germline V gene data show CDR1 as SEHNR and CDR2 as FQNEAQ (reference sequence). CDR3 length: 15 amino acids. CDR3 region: CASSFGWNTYNEQFF.

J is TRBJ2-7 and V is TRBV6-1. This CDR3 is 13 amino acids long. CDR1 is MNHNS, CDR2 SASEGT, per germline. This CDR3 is CASSEGPSYEQYF.

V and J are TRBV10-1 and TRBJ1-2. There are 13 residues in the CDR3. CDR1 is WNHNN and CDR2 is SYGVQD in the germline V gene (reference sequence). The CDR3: CASSESEAYGYTF.

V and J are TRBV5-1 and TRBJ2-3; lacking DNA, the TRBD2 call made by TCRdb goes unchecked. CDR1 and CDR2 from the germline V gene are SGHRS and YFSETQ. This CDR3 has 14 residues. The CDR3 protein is CASRTGGPTDTQYF.

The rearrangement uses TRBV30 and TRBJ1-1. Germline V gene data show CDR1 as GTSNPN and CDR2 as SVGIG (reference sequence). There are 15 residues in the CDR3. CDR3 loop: CAWSVRSISNTEAFF.